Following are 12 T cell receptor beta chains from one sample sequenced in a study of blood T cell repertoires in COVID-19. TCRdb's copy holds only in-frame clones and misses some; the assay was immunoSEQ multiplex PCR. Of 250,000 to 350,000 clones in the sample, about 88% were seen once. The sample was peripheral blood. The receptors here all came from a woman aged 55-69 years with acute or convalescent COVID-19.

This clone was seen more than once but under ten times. Here the CDR3 reads CASSPWTSGGMADTQYF. In DNA, the CDR3 is TGTGCCAGCAGCCCCTGGACTAGCGGGGGGATGGCAGATACGCAGTATTTT. V and J are TRBV7-2 and TRBJ2-3; TRBD2 matches 14 bases. CDR3 length: 17 amino acids. After removal of 5 bases from V and 4 bases from J, the junction contained 8 bases not matched to a gene. CDR1 is SGHTA, CDR2 FQGNSA, per germline. Full variable domain (missing parts from reference TRBV7-2 and TRBJ2-3): GAGVSQSPSNKVTEKGKDVELRCDPISGHTALYWYRQSLGQGLEFLIYFQGNSAPDKSGLPSDRFSAERTGGSVSTLTIQRTQQEDSAVYLCASSPWTSGGMADTQYFGPGTRLTVL.

The CDR3 coding sequence is TGTGCCAGCAGTTCCCCACTAGTCTACAATGAGCAGTTCTTC. Translating gives CASSSPLVYNEQFF. This chain links TRBV6-2 or TRBV6-3 with TRBJ2-1, with D possibly matching TRBD2 (5 bases). Deletions cut 4 bases from V and 3 bases from J, with 10 bases between. Germline loops: CDR1 MNHEY, CDR2 SVGEGT. The CDR3 totals 14 residues.

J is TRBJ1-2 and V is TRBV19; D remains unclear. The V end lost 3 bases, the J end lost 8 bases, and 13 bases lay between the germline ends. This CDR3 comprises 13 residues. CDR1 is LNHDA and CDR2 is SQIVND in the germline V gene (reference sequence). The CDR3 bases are TGTGCCAGTAGTATTGAGATTTTGGAGGGCTACACCTTC. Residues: CASSIEILEGYTF.

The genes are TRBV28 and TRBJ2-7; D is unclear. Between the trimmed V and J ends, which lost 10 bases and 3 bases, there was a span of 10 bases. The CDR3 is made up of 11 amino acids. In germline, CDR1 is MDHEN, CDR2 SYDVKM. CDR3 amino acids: CATSNYYEQYF. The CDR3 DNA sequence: TGTGCCACCTCAAACTACTACGAGCAGTACTTC.

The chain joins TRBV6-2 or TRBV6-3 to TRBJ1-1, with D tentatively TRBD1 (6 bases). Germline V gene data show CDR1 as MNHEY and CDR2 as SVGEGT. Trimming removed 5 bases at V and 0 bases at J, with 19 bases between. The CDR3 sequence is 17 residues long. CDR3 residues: CASSPRTTGRMNTEAFF. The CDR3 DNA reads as TGTGCCAGCAGTCCCCGAACCACAGGGCGAATGAACACTGAAGCTTTCTTT.

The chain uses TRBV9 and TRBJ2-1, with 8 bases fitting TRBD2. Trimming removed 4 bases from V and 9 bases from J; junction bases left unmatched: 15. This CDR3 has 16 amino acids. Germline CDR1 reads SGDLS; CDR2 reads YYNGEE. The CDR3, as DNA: TGTGCCAGCAGCCCCTGGGGTAGCGGGGTAGGTGTTGAGCAGTTCTTC. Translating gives CASSPWGSGVGVEQFF.

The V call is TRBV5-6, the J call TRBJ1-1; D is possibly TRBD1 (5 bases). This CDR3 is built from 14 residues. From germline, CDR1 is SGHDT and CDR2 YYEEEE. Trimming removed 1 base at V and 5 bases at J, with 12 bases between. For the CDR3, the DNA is TGTGCCAGCAGCTTGATACAGGTGAGGACTGAAGCTTTCTTT. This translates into CASSLIQVRTEAFF.

CDR3 nucleotide sequence: TGTGCCAGCAGCCAAGGGACTAGCGGGAGGGCCTACTACAATGAGCAGTTCTTC. The encoded protein is CASSQGTSGRAYYNEQFF. The V gene is TRBV14, the J gene TRBJ2-1; TRBD2 matches 15 bases. The CDR3 sequence is 18 residues long. The germline gives CDR1 SGHDN, CDR2 FVKESK. Trimming removed 1 base from V and 3 bases from J; junction bases left unmatched: 4.

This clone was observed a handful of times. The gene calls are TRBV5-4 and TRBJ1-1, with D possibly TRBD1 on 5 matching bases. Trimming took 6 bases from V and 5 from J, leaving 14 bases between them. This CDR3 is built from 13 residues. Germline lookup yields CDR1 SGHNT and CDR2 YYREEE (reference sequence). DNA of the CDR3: TGTGCCAGCATCCCCTTAGGGGAAACTGAAGCTTTCTTT. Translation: CASIPLGETEAFF.

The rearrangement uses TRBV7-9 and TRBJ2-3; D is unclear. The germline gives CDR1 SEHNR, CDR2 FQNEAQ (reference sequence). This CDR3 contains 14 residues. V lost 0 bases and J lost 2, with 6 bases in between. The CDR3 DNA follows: TGTGCCAGCAGCTTAGCGATAGACACAGATACGCAGTATTTT. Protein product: CASSLAIDTDTQYF.

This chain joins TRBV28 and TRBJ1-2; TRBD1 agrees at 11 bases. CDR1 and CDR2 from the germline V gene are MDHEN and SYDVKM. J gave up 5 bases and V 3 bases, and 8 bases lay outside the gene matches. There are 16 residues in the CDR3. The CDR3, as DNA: TGTGCCAGCAGTTTCCGGACAGGGGGCGTTAGTTATGGCTACACCTTC. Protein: CASSFRTGGVSYGYTF.

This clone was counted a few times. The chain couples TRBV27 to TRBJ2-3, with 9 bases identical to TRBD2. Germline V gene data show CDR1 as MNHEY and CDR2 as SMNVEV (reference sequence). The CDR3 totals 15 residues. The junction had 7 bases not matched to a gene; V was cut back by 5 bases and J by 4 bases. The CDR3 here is CASSDRQRGADTQYF. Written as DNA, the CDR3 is TGTGCCAGCAGTGACAGACAGCGGGGGGCAGATACGCAGTATTTT.